These T cell receptor beta chains were read from a single sample in a study of T-cell reconstitution after alpha-beta-depleted transplantation in children. TCRdb itself ran the PCR reads through MiXCR, one entry per CDR3 protein. The table shows about 180,000 distinct CDR3 sequences, with around 10% occurring only once. This sample comprised PBMCs, obtained before TCRalphabeta/CD19-depleted stem cell transplant. The origin of the receptors is a boy between 2 and 10 years old with acute myeloid leukemia, due to receive a stem cell transplant. Each CDR3 is given with its conserved first and last residue. The order of the fields is D gene, J gene, V gene, clone size, CDR3 length, CDR3 protein, CDR3 DNA. The D gene is left open where the match is weak. Not all rows give a size; the values are once, few, many and, for expanded clones, a class.

D gene: TRBD2; J gene: TRBJ2-3; V gene: TRBV7-3; clone size: few; CDR3 length: 17; CDR3 protein: CASSLTGAGGCTDTQYF; CDR3 DNA: TGTGCCAGCAGCTTAACGGGAGCGGGGGGTTGCACAGATACGCAGTATTTT
D gene: NA; J gene: TRBJ2-1; V gene: TRBV2; clone size: few; CDR3 length: 14; CDR3 protein: CAGITGRHDNEQFF; CDR3 DNA: TGTGCCGGCATTACAGGGCGGCACGACAATGAGCAGTTCTTC
D gene: TRBD1; J gene: TRBJ1-2; V gene: TRBV14; clone size: many; CDR3 length: 15; CDR3 protein: CASSRAGTGPSGYTF; CDR3 DNA: TGTGCCAGCAGCCGTGCCGGGACAGGGCCTTCTGGCTACACCTTC
D gene: TRBD2; J gene: TRBJ2-1; V gene: TRBV20-1; clone size: NA; CDR3 length: 16; CDR3 protein: CSAPQSSGRSYNEQFF; CDR3 DNA: TGCAGTGCGCCTCAATCGTCCGGGAGGTCCTACAATGAGCAGTTCTTC
D gene: TRBD2; J gene: TRBJ2-2; V gene: TRBV20-1; clone size: many; CDR3 length: 16; CDR3 protein: CSASGVRGGLAGELFF; CDR3 DNA: TGCAGTGCTAGTGGGGTCCGGGGGGGGTTGGCCGGGGAGCTGTTTTTT
D gene: NA; J gene: TRBJ1-6; V gene: TRBV20-1; clone size: many; CDR3 length: 16; CDR3 protein: CSAREGRSSYNSPLHF; CDR3 DNA: TGCAGTGCTAGAGAGGGGAGGAGCTCCTATAATTCACCCCTCCACTTT
D gene: NA; J gene: TRBJ1-5; V gene: TRBV20-1; clone size: many; CDR3 length: 12; CDR3 protein: CSAADLAAPQHF; CDR3 DNA: TGCAGTGCCGCCGACCTAGCGGCGCCCCAGCATTTT
D gene: NA; J gene: TRBJ2-5; V gene: TRBV7-2; clone size: NA; CDR3 length: 13; CDR3 protein: CASSLSGRETQNF; CDR3 DNA: TGCGCCAGCAGCTTATCCGGGAGAGAGACCCAGAACTTC
D gene: NA; J gene: TRBJ1-2; V gene: TRBV12-3/TRBV12-4; clone size: many; CDR3 length: 15; CDR3 protein: CASSLAFAAYYGYTF; CDR3 DNA: TGTGCCAGCAGTTTAGCGTTCGCGGCATACTATGGCTACACCTTC
D gene: NA; J gene: TRBJ2-3; V gene: TRBV7-2; clone size: many; CDR3 length: 16; CDR3 protein: CASSTQTLGSTDTQYF; CDR3 DNA: TGTGCCAGCAGCACGCAGACACTAGGGAGCACAGATACGCAGTATTTT
D gene: TRBD1; J gene: TRBJ2-7; V gene: TRBV20-1; clone size: many; CDR3 length: 15; CDR3 protein: CSAGTGQGVGAEQYF; CDR3 DNA: TGCAGTGCCGGGACAGGCCAGGGGGTAGGAGCCGAGCAGTACTTC
D gene: TRBD2; J gene: TRBJ2-3; V gene: TRBV7-9; clone size: few; CDR3 length: 17; CDR3 protein: CASSGRLAGDITDTQYF; CDR3 DNA: TGTGCCAGCAGCGGACGACTAGCGGGAGATATCACAGATACGCAGTATTTT
D gene: TRBD2; J gene: TRBJ2-7; V gene: TRBV7-2; clone size: many; CDR3 length: 14; CDR3 protein: CASSLGLANAEQYF; CDR3 DNA: TGTGCCAGCAGCTTAGGACTAGCTAACGCCGAGCAGTACTTC
D gene: NA; J gene: TRBJ1-3; V gene: TRBV2; clone size: many; CDR3 length: 13; CDR3 protein: CASMGSSGNTIYF; CDR3 DNA: TGTGCCAGCATGGGGAGCTCTGGAAACACCATATATTTT
D gene: NA; J gene: TRBJ2-1; V gene: TRBV5-1; clone size: many; CDR3 length: 13; CDR3 protein: CASSLRGWNEQFF; CDR3 DNA: TGCGCCAGCAGCTTGCGGGGGTGGAATGAGCAGTTCTTC
D gene: NA; J gene: TRBJ1-1; V gene: TRBV7-9; clone size: many; CDR3 length: 15; CDR3 protein: CASSQDQQGHTEAFF; CDR3 DNA: TGTGCCAGCAGCCAAGATCAACAGGGACACACTGAAGCTTTCTTT
D gene: TRBD2; J gene: TRBJ2-1; V gene: TRBV19; clone size: many; CDR3 length: 16; CDR3 protein: CASSTGLAGENNEQFF; CDR3 DNA: TGTGCCAGTAGCACGGGACTAGCGGGAGAAAATAATGAGCAGTTCTTC
D gene: TRBD1; J gene: TRBJ1-1; V gene: TRBV7-3; clone size: many; CDR3 length: 13; CDR3 protein: CASSMGQGAQAFF; CDR3 DNA: TGTGCCAGCAGCATGGGGCAGGGGGCCCAAGCTTTCTTT
D gene: NA; J gene: TRBJ2-1; V gene: TRBV15; clone size: many; CDR3 length: 15; CDR3 protein: CATSRVAASYNEQFF; CDR3 DNA: TGTGCCACCAGCAGGGTAGCGGCCTCCTACAATGAGCAGTTCTTC
D gene: TRBD1; J gene: TRBJ2-5; V gene: TRBV7-8; clone size: many; CDR3 length: 15; CDR3 protein: CASSLAYRGEETQYF; CDR3 DNA: TGTGCCAGCAGCTTAGCGTACAGGGGAGAGGAGACCCAGTACTTC
D gene: TRBD1; J gene: TRBJ1-3; V gene: TRBV7-2; clone size: many; CDR3 length: 16; CDR3 protein: CASSYTGTGDGNTIYF; CDR3 DNA: TGTGCCAGCAGCTACACCGGGACAGGGGATGGAAACACCATATATTTT
D gene: TRBD1; J gene: TRBJ1-1; V gene: TRBV20-1; clone size: many; CDR3 length: 14; CDR3 protein: CSAPRGTANTEAFF; CDR3 DNA: TGCAGTGCCCCCAGGGGGACAGCGAACACTGAAGCTTTCTTT